Below are 13 T cell receptor beta chains sequenced from a single sample in a study of blood T cell repertoires in COVID-19. Some clones are missing from TCRdb's copy, which holds only in-frame ones; the method was immunoSEQ multiplex PCR. The sample records some 97,000 clones, approximately 90% being singletons. The sample comprised peripheral blood. Source of these receptors: a man aged 50 or older with active COVID-19.

The rearrangement joins TRBV11-3 to TRBJ1-4; tentative D call: TRBD1 (5 bases). CDR1 is SGHNT and CDR2 is YENEEA in the germline V gene. The CDR3 is made up of 15 amino acids. V was trimmed by 3 bases and J by 3 bases, leaving 11 bases between them. The CDR3 bases are TGTGCCAGCAGCTTTGAGACAGCGCCTAATGAAAAACTGTTTTTT. This translates into CASSFETAPNEKLFF.

V is TRBV7-6 and J is TRBJ1-4, with unresolved D. The CDR3 consists of 15 residues. V was clipped by 1 base and J by 0 bases, with 6 bases between them. CDR1 and CDR2 from the germline V gene are SGHVS and FNYEAQ. The CDR3 is CASSLGPSTNEKLFF. Here the CDR3 DNA reads TGTGCCAGCAGCTTAGGTCCCTCAACTAATGAAAAACTGTTTTTT.

The V call is TRBV5-6, the J call TRBJ1-1, with 10 bases aligning to TRBD1. CDR1 and CDR2 from the germline V gene are SGHDT and YYEEEE. The J segment lost 1 base and the V segment lost 2 bases, leaving 2 bases of the junction unmatched. This CDR3 contains 15 residues. In DNA form, the CDR3 reads TGTGCCAGCAGCTTCTGGGACAGGGGGAACACTGAAGCTTTCTTT. Amino acids: CASSFWDRGNTEAFF.

This clone appeared a few times. The chain carries TRBV5-1 and TRBJ2-3; D gene unclear. Germline CDR1 is SGHRS and CDR2 is YFSETQ. The CDR3 length is 15 residues. V lost 1 base to trimming and J lost 2 bases, with 11 bases between them. The CDR3 region is CASSLRPEDTDTQYF. In DNA, the CDR3 is TGCGCCAGCAGCTTGAGGCCAGAGGACACAGATACGCAGTATTTT.

V and J are TRBV3-1 (or the pseudogene TRBV3-2) and TRBJ1-5; D perhaps matches TRBD1 (6 bases). The CDR3 runs 16 residues. The germline V gene has CDR1 LGHDT and CDR2 YNNKEL (reference sequence). V lost 2 bases, J lost 6 bases, and 17 bases lay in between. This CDR3 reads CASSQFTGTFVQPQHF. The CDR3 coding sequence is TGTGCCAGCAGCCAATTTACAGGGACGTTCGTTCAGCCCCAGCATTTT.

In its sample, this clone was seen once. This chain connects TRBV12-3 or TRBV12-4 to TRBJ1-2, with 7 bases aligning to TRBD1. This CDR3 is built from 13 residues. V shed 5 bases and J 7 bases; nucleotides not matched to a gene: 7. The CDR3 DNA is TGTGCCAGCAGTCCACCGGACAGGAGTGGCTACACCTTC. This encodes CASSPPDRSGYTF.

The V gene is TRBV25-1, the J gene TRBJ1-4; possibly TRBD1 for D (5 bases). The germline V and J ends were trimmed by 5 bases and 13 bases, with 14 bases remaining between them. This CDR3 comprises 12 residues. Germline assignment: CDR1 MGHDK and CDR2 SYGVNS. CDR3 in amino acids: CASSPQGLRLFF. CDR3 nucleotides: TGTGCCAGCAGTCCCCAGGGACTTCGACTGTTTTTT.

The chain combines TRBV16 with TRBJ1-1; D perhaps matches TRBD1 (6 bases). The CDR3 has 16 residues. Trimming shortened V by 0 bases and J by 0 bases, and 11 bases separated the two germline ends. The germline gives CDR1 KGHSY, CDR2 FQNENV. The CDR3 protein is CASSQSKRGMNTEAFF. In nucleotides, the CDR3 is TGTGCCAGCAGCCAATCGAAAAGGGGGATGAACACTGAAGCTTTCTTT.

This clone has a handful of counts. CDR3 residues: CASNKTPGQGKEKLFF. In nucleotides, the CDR3 is TGTGCCAGCAACAAAACCCCGGGACAGGGGAAGGAAAAACTGTTTTTT. The rearrangement uses TRBV2 and TRBJ1-4; TRBD1 matches 10 bases. Trimming cost V 7 bases and J 8 bases; bases outside gene matches: 13. Germline V gene sequence: CDR1 SNHLY, CDR2 FYNNEI. CDR3 length: 16 amino acids. Complete variable domain (other parts from reference TRBV2 and TRBJ1-4): EPEVTQTPSHQVTQMGQEVILRCVPISNHLYFYWYRQILGQKVEFLVSFYNNEISEKSEIFDDQFSVERPDGSNFTLKIRSTKLEDSAMYFCASNKTPGQGKEKLFFGSGTQLSVL.

This clone showed up just once. The chain couples TRBV5-8 to TRBJ2-5; D uncertain. Germline lookup yields CDR1 SGHTS and CDR2 YDEGEE. The length of the CDR3 is 12 residues. V lost 6 bases and J lost 2, with 8 bases in between. This CDR3 reads CASMAVQETQYF. The CDR3 DNA follows: TGTGCCAGCATGGCGGTACAAGAGACCCAGTACTTC.

This clone showed up just a few times. The genes are TRBV3-1 (or the pseudogene TRBV3-2) and TRBJ2-3; D is perhaps TRBD2 (5 bases). Between the trimmed V and J ends, which lost 6 bases and 1 base, there was a span of 11 bases. Germline CDR1 is LGHDT and CDR2 is YNNKEL (reference sequence). CDR3 length: 14 residues. The CDR3, as DNA: TGTGCCAGCAGACTAGGCCTCCGCACAGATACGCAGTATTTT. This gives the protein CASRLGLRTDTQYF.

The rearrangement links TRBV18 to TRBJ2-5; D is unclear. V was trimmed by 5 bases and J by 5 bases, leaving 18 bases between them. CDR1 KGHSH and CDR2 LQKENI come from the germline V gene. The length of the CDR3 is 15 residues. CDR3 amino acids: CASSAGSTSLETQYF. DNA of the CDR3: TGTGCCAGCTCAGCCGGGTCTACCTCTTTGGAGACCCAGTACTTC.

This clone was observed a few times. V is TRBV13 and J is TRBJ2-7, with D maybe TRBD2 (5 bases). The V end was cut by 4 bases, the J end by 7 bases, with 17 bases between. The CDR3 is 14 amino acids. Germline values: CDR1 PRHDT, CDR2 FYEKMQ (reference sequence). As DNA, the CDR3 is TGTGCCAGCAGCTCGCAGAGGGCCGGCTGGGAGCAGTACGTC. This encodes CASSSQRAGWEQYV.